This record looks at one TCR beta chain sequence and its context. Its antigen is unidentified. This entry is derived from a study of blood T cells in healthy people across ages. The wider study: Using template switching, researchers captured about one barcoded beta molecule for each two T cells.

The V and J ends lost 6 bases and 0 bases respectively, with 15 bases between them. The CDR3 is 16 amino acids. The V gene's germline CDR1 is SEHNR and CDR2 FQNEAQ (reference sequence). Findings and caveats of the study: In the absence of known donor CMV status, changes in expanded clonotypes were possibly confounded.

Through a sample-barcoded 5' primer and a J-beta primer mix, a second PCR was run for about 6 to 11 cycles. A template-switch adaptor with 12 random nucleotides tagged each cDNA molecule. Each CDR3 protein gets one entry after TCRdb re-called the 5' RACE reads with MiXCR. The top ten hold around 13% of the sample, which has about a million distinct CDR3 sequences, 35% to 40% seen once. It was 8 to 10 milliliters of peripheral blood that were drawn from each donor. The TCR was taken from a man between 18 and 35 years old in good health. The sequenced material came from blood. The rearrangement links TRBV7-9 to TRBJ2-1, with D uncertain. The CDR3 sequence is CASRGDIQGSYNEQFF. CDR3 DNA: TGTGCCAGCAGAGGTGACATCCAAGGCTCCTACAATGAGCAGTTCTTC. The full variable domain, rest sourced from reference TRBV7-9 and TRBJ2-1, is DTGVSQNPRHKITKRGQNVTFRCDPISEHNRLYWYRQTLGQGPEFLTYFQNEAQLEKSRLLSDRFSAERPKGSFSTLEIQRTEQGDSAMYLCASRGDIQGSYNEQFFGPGTRLTVL.